This T cell receptor beta chain was profiled in a study of cytomegalovirus exposure and HLA in healthy donors. Vbeta (60) and Jbeta (13) primers were used in the PCR. The table came from immunoSEQ multiplex PCR; TCRdb's copy has only in-frame clones and leaves some out. The repertoire table contains around 140,000 clones. Germline V gives CDR1 SGDLS, CDR2 YYNGEE. The V end was cut by 4 bases, the J end by 5 bases, with 12 bases between. The CDR3 is 14 amino acids. The rearrangement uses TRBV9 and TRBJ1-4; D unresolved. The sample was PBMCs. The receptor was isolated from a woman between 45 and 60 years old in good health and CMV-seronegative. CDR3 residues: CASSRETENEKLFF. The DNA of the CDR3 is TGTGCCAGCAGCCGGGAGACGGAGAATGAAAAACTGTTTTTT.